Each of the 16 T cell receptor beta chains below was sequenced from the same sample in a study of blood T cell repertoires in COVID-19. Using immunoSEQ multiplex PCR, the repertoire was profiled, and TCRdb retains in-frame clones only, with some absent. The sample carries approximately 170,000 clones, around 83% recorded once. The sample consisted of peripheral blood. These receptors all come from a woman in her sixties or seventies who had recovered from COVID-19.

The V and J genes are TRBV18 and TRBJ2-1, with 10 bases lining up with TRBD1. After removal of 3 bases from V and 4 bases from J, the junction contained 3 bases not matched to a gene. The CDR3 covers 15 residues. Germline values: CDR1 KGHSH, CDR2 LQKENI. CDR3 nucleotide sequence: TGTGCCAGCTCACCCGGGACAGGGGTTTACAATGAGCAGTTCTTC. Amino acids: CASSPGTGVYNEQFF.

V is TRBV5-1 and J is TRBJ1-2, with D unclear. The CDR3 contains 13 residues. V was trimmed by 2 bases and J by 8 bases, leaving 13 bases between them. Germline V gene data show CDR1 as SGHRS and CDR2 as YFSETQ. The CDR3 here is CASSFSGDPGYTF. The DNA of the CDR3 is TGCGCCAGCAGCTTCTCTGGAGATCCGGGCTACACCTTC.

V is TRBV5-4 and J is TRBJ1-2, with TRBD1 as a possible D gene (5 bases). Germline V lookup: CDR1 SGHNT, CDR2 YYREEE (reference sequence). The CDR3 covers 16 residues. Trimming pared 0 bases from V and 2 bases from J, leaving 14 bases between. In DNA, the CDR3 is TGTGCCAGCAGCTTGGGGTCGGGCAGGACAAACTATGGCTACACCTTC. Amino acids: CASSLGSGRTNYGYTF.

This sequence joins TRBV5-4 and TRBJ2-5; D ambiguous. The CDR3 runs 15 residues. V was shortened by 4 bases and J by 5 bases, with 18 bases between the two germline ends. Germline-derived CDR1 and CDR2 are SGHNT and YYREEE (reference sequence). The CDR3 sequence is CASSDRLGRRETQYF. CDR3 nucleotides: TGTGCCAGCAGCGACCGGCTAGGCCGTAGGGAGACCCAGTACTTC.

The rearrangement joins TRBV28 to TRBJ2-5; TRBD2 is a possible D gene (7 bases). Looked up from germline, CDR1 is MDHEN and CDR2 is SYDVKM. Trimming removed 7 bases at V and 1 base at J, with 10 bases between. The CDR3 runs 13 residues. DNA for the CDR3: TGTGCCAGCATCCGGGGGGCCCAAGAGACCCAGTACTTC. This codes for CASIRGAQETQYF.

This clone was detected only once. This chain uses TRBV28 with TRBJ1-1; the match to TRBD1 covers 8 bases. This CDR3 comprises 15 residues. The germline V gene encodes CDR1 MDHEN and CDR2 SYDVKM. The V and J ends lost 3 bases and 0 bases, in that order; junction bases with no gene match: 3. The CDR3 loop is CASSFGTGLNTEAFF. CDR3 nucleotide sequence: TGTGCCAGCAGTTTTGGGACAGGTCTGAACACTGAAGCTTTCTTT. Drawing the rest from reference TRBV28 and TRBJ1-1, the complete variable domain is DVKVTQSSRYLVKRTGEKVFLECVQDMDHENMFWYRQDPGLGLRLIYFSYDVKMKEKGDIPEGYSVSREKKERFSLILESASTNQTSMYLCASSFGTGLNTEAFFGQGTRLTVV.

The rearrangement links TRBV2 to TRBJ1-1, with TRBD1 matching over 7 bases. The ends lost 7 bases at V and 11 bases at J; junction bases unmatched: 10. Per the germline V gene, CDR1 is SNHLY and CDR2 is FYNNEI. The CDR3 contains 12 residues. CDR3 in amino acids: CASTQRGQVAFF. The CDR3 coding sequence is TGTGCCAGCACCCAAAGGGGGCAAGTGGCTTTCTTT.

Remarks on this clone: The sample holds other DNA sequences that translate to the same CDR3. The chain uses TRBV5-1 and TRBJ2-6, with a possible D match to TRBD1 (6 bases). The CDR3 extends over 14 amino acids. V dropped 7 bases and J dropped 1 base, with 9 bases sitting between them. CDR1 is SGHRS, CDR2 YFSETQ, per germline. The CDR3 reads CASETGSGANVLTF. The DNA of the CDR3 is TGCGCCAGCGAGACAGGTTCTGGGGCCAACGTCCTGACTTTC.

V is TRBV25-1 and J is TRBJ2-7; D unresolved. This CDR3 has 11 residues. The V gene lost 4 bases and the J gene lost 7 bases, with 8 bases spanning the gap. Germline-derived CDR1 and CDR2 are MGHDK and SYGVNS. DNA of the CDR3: TGTGCCAGCAGTGCGGGTCGGGAGCAGTACTTC. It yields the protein CASSAGREQYF.

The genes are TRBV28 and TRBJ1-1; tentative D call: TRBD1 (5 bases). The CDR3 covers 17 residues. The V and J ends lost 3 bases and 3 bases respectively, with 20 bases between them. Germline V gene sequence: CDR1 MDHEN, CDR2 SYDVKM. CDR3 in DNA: TGTGCCAGCAGTTTGCCCCGCGGAGCAGGAGGGGACACTGAAGCTTTCTTT. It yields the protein CASSLPRGAGGDTEAFF. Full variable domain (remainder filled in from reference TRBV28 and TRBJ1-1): DVKVTQSSRYLVKRTGEKVFLECVQDMDHENMFWYRQDPGLGLRLIYFSYDVKMKEKGDIPEGYSVSREKKERFSLILESASTNQTSMYLCASSLPRGAGGDTEAFFGQGTRLTVV.

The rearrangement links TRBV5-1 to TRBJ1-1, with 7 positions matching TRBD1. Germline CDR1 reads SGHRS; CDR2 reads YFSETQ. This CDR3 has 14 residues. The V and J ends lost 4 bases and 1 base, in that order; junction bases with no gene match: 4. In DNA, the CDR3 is TGCGCCAGCAGCCGGGGACAGTCGAACACTGAAGCTTTCTTT. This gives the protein CASSRGQSNTEAFF.

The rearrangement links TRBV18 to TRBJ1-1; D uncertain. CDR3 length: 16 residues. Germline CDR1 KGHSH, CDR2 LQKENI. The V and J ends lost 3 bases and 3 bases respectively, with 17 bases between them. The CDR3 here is CASSPFSDGGDTEAFF. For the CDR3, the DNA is TGTGCCAGCTCACCCTTCTCGGACGGCGGGGACACTGAAGCTTTCTTT.

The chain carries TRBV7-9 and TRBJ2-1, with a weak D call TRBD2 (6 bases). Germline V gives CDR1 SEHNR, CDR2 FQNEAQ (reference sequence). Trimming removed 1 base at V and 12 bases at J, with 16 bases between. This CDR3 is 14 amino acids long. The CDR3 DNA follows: TGTGCCAGCAGCTTAGGGGGGACTCCCCAGGGGCAGTTCTTC. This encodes CASSLGGTPQGQFF.

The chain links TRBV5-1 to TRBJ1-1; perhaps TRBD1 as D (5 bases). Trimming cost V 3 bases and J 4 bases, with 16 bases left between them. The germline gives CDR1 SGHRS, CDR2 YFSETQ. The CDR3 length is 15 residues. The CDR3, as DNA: TGCGCCAGCAGCTCGCCCCGGGGGAAAGGCACTGAAGCTTTCTTT. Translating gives CASSSPRGKGTEAFF.

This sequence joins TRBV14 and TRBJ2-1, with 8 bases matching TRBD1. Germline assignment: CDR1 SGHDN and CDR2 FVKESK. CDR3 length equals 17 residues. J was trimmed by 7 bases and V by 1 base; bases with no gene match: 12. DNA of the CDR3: TGTGCCAGCAGCCAAGTTCTTGGGACAGGTAACCTAAATGAGCAGTTCTTC. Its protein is CASSQVLGTGNLNEQFF.

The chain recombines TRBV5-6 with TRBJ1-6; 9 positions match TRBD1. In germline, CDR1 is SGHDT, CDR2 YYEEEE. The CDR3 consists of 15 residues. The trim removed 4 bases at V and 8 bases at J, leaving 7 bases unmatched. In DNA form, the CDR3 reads TGTGCCAGCAGCCACAGGGGGCCCGGGGATTCACCCCTCCACTTT. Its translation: CASSHRGPGDSPLHF.